A selection of T cell receptor beta chains follows, all from one sample in a study of STAT5B mutations in CD4+ large granular lymphocyte leukemia. Libraries were prepared by immunoSEQ multiplex PCR; TCRdb keeps only in-frame clonotypes and omits some of them. Of about 46,000 clones detected, roughly 80% appear once; the ten largest clones hold more than 0.3%. The sample consisted of CD4+ T cells from blood buffy coats. The receptor set was obtained from a human donor in good health. CDR3s include the opening cysteine and the closing phenylalanine or tryptophan. The order of the fields is J gene, clone size, D gene, V gene, CDR3 DNA, CDR3 protein. The D gene is left open where the match is weak. Expanded clones are given a class, and other clones once, few, many or no size at all.

J gene: TRBJ2-1; clone size: NA; D gene: TRBD2; V gene: TRBV10-3; CDR3 DNA: TGTGCCATCAGTACTAGCGGGATTTCGTATGAGCAGTTCTTC; CDR3 protein: CAISTSGISYEQFF
J gene: TRBJ2-7; clone size: NA; D gene: NA; V gene: TRBV19; CDR3 DNA: TGTGCCAGTAGTAGTACCAGTCTATCCTACGAGCAGTACTTC; CDR3 protein: CASSSTSLSYEQYF
J gene: TRBJ1-6; clone size: NA; D gene: NA; V gene: TRBV5-4; CDR3 DNA: TGTGCCAGCAGCCAGTCGGGGACCACAACTTCACCCCTCCACTTT; CDR3 protein: CASSQSGTTTSPLHF
J gene: TRBJ1-2; clone size: NA; D gene: NA; V gene: TRBV30; CDR3 DNA: TGTGCCTGGAGTCTCCAGGGTCGGGATGGCTACACCTTC; CDR3 protein: CAWSLQGRDGYTF
J gene: TRBJ2-5; clone size: NA; D gene: NA; V gene: TRBV20-1; CDR3 DNA: TGCAGTGCTAGACTAGGCGGGACCCAGTACTTC; CDR3 protein: CSARLGGTQYF
J gene: TRBJ2-1; clone size: NA; D gene: TRBD2; V gene: TRBV30; CDR3 DNA: TGTGCCTGGACTAGCGGGATTAGCTCCTACAATGAGCAGTTCTTC; CDR3 protein: CAWTSGISSYNEQFF
J gene: TRBJ2-7; clone size: NA; D gene: TRBD2; V gene: TRBV27; CDR3 DNA: TGTGCCAGCAGACTAGCGGGGACCTCCTACGAGCAGTACTTC; CDR3 protein: CASRLAGTSYEQYF
J gene: TRBJ2-2; clone size: NA; D gene: NA; V gene: TRBV15; CDR3 DNA: TGTGCCACCAGCAGAGATCAGGGCAGGAACACCGGGGAGCTGTTTTTT; CDR3 protein: CATSRDQGRNTGELFF
J gene: TRBJ2-1; clone size: NA; D gene: TRBD2; V gene: TRBV11-3; CDR3 DNA: TGTGCCAGCAGCTTAGACCGGGGACTAGCCCAGCGAATCAATGAGCAGTTCTTC; CDR3 protein: CASSLDRGLAQRINEQFF
J gene: TRBJ2-7; clone size: NA; D gene: TRBD2; V gene: TRBV30; CDR3 DNA: TGTGCCTGGAGTAATTTCCGGACTAGCGGGTTTCCCTACGAGCAGTACTTC; CDR3 protein: CAWSNFRTSGFPYEQYF
J gene: TRBJ2-7; clone size: NA; D gene: TRBD2; V gene: TRBV10-3; CDR3 DNA: TGTGCCATCATTTTGGCGGGAGCGGGCGAGCAGTACTTC; CDR3 protein: CAIILAGAGEQYF
J gene: TRBJ2-1; clone size: NA; D gene: NA; V gene: TRBV20-1; CDR3 DNA: TGCAGTGCTAGAGCTAATGAGCAGTTCTTC; CDR3 protein: CSARANEQFF
J gene: TRBJ2-7; clone size: NA; D gene: NA; V gene: TRBV9; CDR3 DNA: TGTGCCAGCAGCGGTCCGGGACGGCACTACGAGCAGTACTTC; CDR3 protein: CASSGPGRHYEQYF
J gene: TRBJ2-3; clone size: NA; D gene: TRBD2; V gene: TRBV13; CDR3 DNA: TGTGCCAGCAGCACCGGACTAGCGGTACACACAGATACGCAGTATTTT; CDR3 protein: CASSTGLAVHTDTQYF
J gene: TRBJ2-6; clone size: few; D gene: NA; V gene: TRBV29-1; CDR3 DNA: TGCAGCGTTACTAGTAGCTCTGGGGCCAACGTCCTGACTTTC; CDR3 protein: CSVTSSSGANVLTF
J gene: TRBJ2-4; clone size: NA; D gene: TRBD1; V gene: TRBV5-5; CDR3 DNA: TGTGCCAGCAGCTCCGGAGGACAGGGAGCCAAAAACATTCAGTACTTC; CDR3 protein: CASSSGGQGAKNIQYF
J gene: TRBJ1-3; clone size: NA; D gene: NA; V gene: TRBV4-1; CDR3 DNA: TGCGCCAGCAGCCAAGATCGACGCATCTCTGGAAACACCATATATTTT; CDR3 protein: CASSQDRRISGNTIYF
J gene: TRBJ2-3; clone size: NA; D gene: NA; V gene: TRBV29-1; CDR3 DNA: TGCAGCGCCCTCCTCTTAGATACGCAGTATTTT; CDR3 protein: CSALLLDTQYF
J gene: TRBJ2-3; clone size: NA; D gene: TRBD2; V gene: TRBV7-9; CDR3 DNA: TGTGCCAGCAGCTCCACCGCTAGCGGGTACACAGATACGCAGTATTTT; CDR3 protein: CASSSTASGYTDTQYF
J gene: TRBJ1-6; clone size: NA; D gene: NA; V gene: TRBV10-2; CDR3 DNA: TGCGCCAGCAGTGGTCGGGGGCAGAATTCACCCCTCCACTTT; CDR3 protein: CASSGRGQNSPLHF
J gene: TRBJ2-7; clone size: NA; D gene: TRBD1; V gene: TRBV27; CDR3 DNA: TGTGCCAGCAGTTTCCAAGACAGGGGGCAAGCCGAGCAGTACTTC; CDR3 protein: CASSFQDRGQAEQYF
J gene: TRBJ2-1; clone size: NA; D gene: TRBD1; V gene: TRBV10-1; CDR3 DNA: TGCGCCAGCAGTGAAAGGGGGCTGGAGCAGTTCTTC; CDR3 protein: CASSERGLEQFF
J gene: TRBJ1-6; clone size: NA; D gene: NA; V gene: TRBV19; CDR3 DNA: TGTGCCAGTAGTACACCCGCCAGGGCTATGAATTCACCCCTCCACTTT; CDR3 protein: CASSTPARAMNSPLHF
J gene: TRBJ2-7; clone size: NA; D gene: NA; V gene: TRBV20-1; CDR3 DNA: TGCAGTGCTAGAGTTTTGGAGGAGCAGTACTTC; CDR3 protein: CSARVLEEQYF
J gene: TRBJ1-5; clone size: NA; D gene: NA; V gene: TRBV6-6; CDR3 DNA: TGTGCCAGCAGTTCCAGGGTGAGCAATCAGCCCCAGCATTTT; CDR3 protein: CASSSRVSNQPQHF
J gene: TRBJ1-5; clone size: NA; D gene: NA; V gene: TRBV2; CDR3 DNA: TGTGCCAGCAGTGAGGGACGTAATCAGCCCCAGCATTTT; CDR3 protein: CASSEGRNQPQHF
J gene: TRBJ1-2; clone size: NA; D gene: NA; V gene: TRBV4-1; CDR3 DNA: TGCGCCAGCAGCCCTCACCAGGATAACTATGGCTACACCTTC; CDR3 protein: CASSPHQDNYGYTF
J gene: TRBJ2-1; clone size: NA; D gene: TRBD1; V gene: TRBV7-2; CDR3 DNA: TGTGCCAGCAGCGTCCTGGGACAGGGGAGGCAGTTCTTC; CDR3 protein: CASSVLGQGRQFF
J gene: TRBJ1-2; clone size: NA; D gene: NA; V gene: TRBV6-1; CDR3 DNA: TGTGCCAGCAGTGTCAATCGCTATGGCTACACCTTC; CDR3 protein: CASSVNRYGYTF
J gene: TRBJ2-2; clone size: NA; D gene: NA; V gene: TRBV5-4; CDR3 DNA: TGTGCCAGCAGCACCTGGACCAACACCGGGGAGCTGTTTTTT; CDR3 protein: CASSTWTNTGELFF
J gene: TRBJ1-1; clone size: NA; D gene: NA; V gene: TRBV11-2; CDR3 DNA: TGTGCCAGCAGCTCTAGACAGTACATGAACACTGAAGCTTTCTTT; CDR3 protein: CASSSRQYMNTEAFF
J gene: TRBJ2-7; clone size: NA; D gene: TRBD2; V gene: TRBV4-1; CDR3 DNA: TGCGCCAGCAGCCAAGGGACTAGCGGGGACGAGCAGTACTTC; CDR3 protein: CASSQGTSGDEQYF
J gene: TRBJ2-3; clone size: NA; D gene: TRBD2; V gene: TRBV6-1; CDR3 DNA: TGTGCCAGCAGTGAAAGAGGTAGCGGGGGAACAGATACGCAGTATTTT; CDR3 protein: CASSERGSGGTDTQYF
J gene: TRBJ2-5; clone size: NA; D gene: TRBD2; V gene: TRBV5-1; CDR3 DNA: TGCGCCAGCAGCCCCAGCGGGGGGGCTTGGGAGACCCAGTACTTC; CDR3 protein: CASSPSGGAWETQYF
J gene: TRBJ2-2; clone size: NA; D gene: TRBD2; V gene: TRBV11-2; CDR3 DNA: TGTGCCAGCAGTTCCAGAGGCCTAGCGGTTACCGGGGAGCTGTTTTTT; CDR3 protein: CASSSRGLAVTGELFF
J gene: TRBJ2-2; clone size: NA; D gene: TRBD2; V gene: TRBV9; CDR3 DNA: TGTGCCAGCAGCCCCATCCGGGGGGTCGGGGAGCTGTTTTTT; CDR3 protein: CASSPIRGVGELFF
J gene: TRBJ1-5; clone size: NA; D gene: NA; V gene: TRBV6-1; CDR3 DNA: TGTGCCAGCAGTGGGCAGGGCCGCTCGAATCAGCCCCAGCATTTT; CDR3 protein: CASSGQGRSNQPQHF
J gene: TRBJ2-1; clone size: once; D gene: NA; V gene: TRBV7-3; CDR3 DNA: TGTGCCAGCAGCTTAATCGGAGGCTCCTACAATGAGCAGTTCTTC; CDR3 protein: CASSLIGGSYNEQFF
J gene: TRBJ1-1; clone size: few; D gene: NA; V gene: TRBV7-9; CDR3 DNA: TGTGCCAGCAGCTTTTGGAGTGGGGACACCACTGAAGCTTTCTTT; CDR3 protein: CASSFWSGDTTEAFF
J gene: TRBJ2-6; clone size: NA; D gene: TRBD2; V gene: TRBV7-3; CDR3 DNA: TGTGCCAGCAGCTTAGCGGGAGATGGGGCCAACGTCCTGACTTTC; CDR3 protein: CASSLAGDGANVLTF
J gene: TRBJ2-1; clone size: NA; D gene: NA; V gene: TRBV15; CDR3 DNA: TGTGCCACCAGCAGGGCACGTTCTGAGCAGTTCTTC; CDR3 protein: CATSRARSEQFF
J gene: TRBJ2-2; clone size: NA; D gene: TRBD1; V gene: TRBV7-3; CDR3 DNA: TGTGCCAGCAGCCCCGCGCCTAACAGGGGAGCGAACACCGGGGAGCTGTTTTTT; CDR3 protein: CASSPAPNRGANTGELFF
J gene: TRBJ2-7; clone size: NA; D gene: TRBD1; V gene: TRBV7-9; CDR3 DNA: TGTGCCAGCAGCCCCGGGACAGGGGACTTATACGAGCAGTACTTC; CDR3 protein: CASSPGTGDLYEQYF
J gene: TRBJ2-1; clone size: NA; D gene: NA; V gene: TRBV6-1; CDR3 DNA: TGTGCCAGCCGACTCACCGGGACGGACTTAGAGCAGTTCTTC; CDR3 protein: CASRLTGTDLEQFF
J gene: TRBJ2-3; clone size: NA; D gene: TRBD2; V gene: TRBV29-1; CDR3 DNA: TGCAGCGTTGATACTAGCGGGATCAGTACAGATACGCAGTATTTT; CDR3 protein: CSVDTSGISTDTQYF
J gene: TRBJ2-7; clone size: NA; D gene: NA; V gene: TRBV28; CDR3 DNA: TGTGCCAGCAGTTTGGTTGGTACAGGAAGCTCCTACGAGCAGTACTTC; CDR3 protein: CASSLVGTGSSYEQYF
J gene: TRBJ1-4; clone size: NA; D gene: NA; V gene: TRBV27; CDR3 DNA: TGTGCCAGCAGTTTCCGGCAGGGTAGGGAAAAACTGTTTTTT; CDR3 protein: CASSFRQGREKLFF
J gene: TRBJ2-5; clone size: NA; D gene: NA; V gene: TRBV12-5; CDR3 DNA: TGTGCTAGTGGACAAGAGACCCAGTACTTC; CDR3 protein: CASGQETQYF
J gene: TRBJ2-7; clone size: NA; D gene: NA; V gene: TRBV6-6; CDR3 DNA: TGTGCCAGCAGTAACGGAGGCGAGCAGTACTTC; CDR3 protein: CASSNGGEQYF
J gene: TRBJ2-3; clone size: NA; D gene: NA; V gene: TRBV7-9; CDR3 DNA: TGTGCCAGCAGCCCCAGGGCGGGGATTCGCACAGATACGCAGTATTTT; CDR3 protein: CASSPRAGIRTDTQYF
J gene: TRBJ1-4; clone size: NA; D gene: NA; V gene: TRBV6-1; CDR3 DNA: TGTGCCAGCAGTGGGGTGGAGAATGAAAAACTGTTTTTT; CDR3 protein: CASSGVENEKLFF
J gene: TRBJ1-6; clone size: NA; D gene: NA; V gene: TRBV27; CDR3 DNA: TGTGCCAGCAGCTCAACCGGCGAGAACTATAATTCACCCCTCCACTTT; CDR3 protein: CASSSTGENYNSPLHF
J gene: TRBJ2-1; clone size: NA; D gene: NA; V gene: TRBV18; CDR3 DNA: TGTGCCAGCTCACAGGGGGTTGGTTCCTACAATGAGCAGTTCTTC; CDR3 protein: CASSQGVGSYNEQFF
J gene: TRBJ2-7; clone size: NA; D gene: NA; V gene: TRBV9; CDR3 DNA: TGTGCCAGCAGCGTACAGCCCTCCTACGAGCAGTACTTC; CDR3 protein: CASSVQPSYEQYF
J gene: TRBJ1-1; clone size: NA; D gene: NA; V gene: TRBV6-4; CDR3 DNA: TGTGCCAGCAGGCAGGAGAGGAACACTGAAGCTTTCTTT; CDR3 protein: CASRQERNTEAFF